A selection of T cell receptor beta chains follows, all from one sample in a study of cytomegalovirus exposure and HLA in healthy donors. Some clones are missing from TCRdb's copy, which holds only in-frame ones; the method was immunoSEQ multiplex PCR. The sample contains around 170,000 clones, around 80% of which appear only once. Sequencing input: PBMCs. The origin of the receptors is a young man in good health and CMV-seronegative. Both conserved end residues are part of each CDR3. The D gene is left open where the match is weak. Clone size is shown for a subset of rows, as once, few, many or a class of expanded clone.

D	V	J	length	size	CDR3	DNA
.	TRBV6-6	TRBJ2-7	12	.	CASRRERYEQYF	TGTGCCAGCAGGAGGGAAAGATACGAGCAGTACTTC
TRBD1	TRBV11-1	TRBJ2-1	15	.	CASSDPGTGLNEQFF	TGTGCCAGCAGCGATCCAGGGACAGGTCTCAATGAGCAGTTCTTC
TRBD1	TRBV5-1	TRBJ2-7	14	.	CASSARTGGYEQYF	TGCGCCAGCAGCGCCCGGACAGGGGGCTACGAGCAGTACTTC
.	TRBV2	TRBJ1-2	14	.	CASTPFAGSYGYTF	TGTGCCAGCACCCCCTTCGCAGGAAGCTATGGCTACACCTTC
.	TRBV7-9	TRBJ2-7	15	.	CASSLGEFREYEQYF	TGTGCCAGCAGCTTAGGGGAGTTTAGAGAATACGAGCAGTACTTC
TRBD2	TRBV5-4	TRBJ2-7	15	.	CASSPGTSAQWGQYF	TGTGCTAGCAGCCCGGGGACTAGCGCACAGTGGGGGCAGTACTTC
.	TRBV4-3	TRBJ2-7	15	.	CASSQEDSDWREQYF	TGCGCCAGCAGCCAAGAGGACAGTGACTGGCGCGAGCAGTACTTC
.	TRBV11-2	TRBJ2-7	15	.	CASSYTGTGNYEQYF	TGTGCCAGCAGCTACACCGGGACTGGGAACTACGAGCAGTACTTC
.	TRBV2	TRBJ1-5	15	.	CASSSYLGGNQPQHF	TGTGCCAGCAGCTCGTACTTGGGAGGCAATCAGCCCCAGCATTTT
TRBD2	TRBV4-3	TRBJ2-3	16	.	CASSQGPSGRTDTQYF	TGCGCCAGCAGCCAAGGGCCTAGCGGGAGAACAGATACGCAGTATTTT
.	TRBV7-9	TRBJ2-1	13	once	CASTLGRPNEQFF	TGTGCCAGCACCCTGGGGCGGCCCAATGAGCAGTTCTTC
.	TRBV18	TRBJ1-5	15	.	CASSPNTGSNQPQHF	TGTGCCAGCTCACCAAATACAGGCAGCAATCAGCCCCAGCATTTT
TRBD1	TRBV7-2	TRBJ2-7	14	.	CASSKDRSRYEQYF	TGTGCCAGCAGCAAGGACAGGTCACGGTACGAGCAGTACTTC